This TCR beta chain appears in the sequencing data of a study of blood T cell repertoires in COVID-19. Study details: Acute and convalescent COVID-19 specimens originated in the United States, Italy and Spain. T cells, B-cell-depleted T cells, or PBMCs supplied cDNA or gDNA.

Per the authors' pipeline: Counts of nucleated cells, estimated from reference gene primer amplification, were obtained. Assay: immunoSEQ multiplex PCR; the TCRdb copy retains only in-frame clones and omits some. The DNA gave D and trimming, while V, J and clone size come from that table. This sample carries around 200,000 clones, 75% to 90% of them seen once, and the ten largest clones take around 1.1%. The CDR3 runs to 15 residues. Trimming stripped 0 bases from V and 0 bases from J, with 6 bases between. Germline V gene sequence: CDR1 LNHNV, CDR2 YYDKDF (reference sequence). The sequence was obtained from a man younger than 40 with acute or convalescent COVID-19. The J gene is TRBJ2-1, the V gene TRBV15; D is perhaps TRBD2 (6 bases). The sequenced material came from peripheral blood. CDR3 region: CATSRERGSYNEQFF. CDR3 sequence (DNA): TGTGCCACCAGCAGAGAGCGGGGCTCCTACAATGAGCAGTTCTTC.